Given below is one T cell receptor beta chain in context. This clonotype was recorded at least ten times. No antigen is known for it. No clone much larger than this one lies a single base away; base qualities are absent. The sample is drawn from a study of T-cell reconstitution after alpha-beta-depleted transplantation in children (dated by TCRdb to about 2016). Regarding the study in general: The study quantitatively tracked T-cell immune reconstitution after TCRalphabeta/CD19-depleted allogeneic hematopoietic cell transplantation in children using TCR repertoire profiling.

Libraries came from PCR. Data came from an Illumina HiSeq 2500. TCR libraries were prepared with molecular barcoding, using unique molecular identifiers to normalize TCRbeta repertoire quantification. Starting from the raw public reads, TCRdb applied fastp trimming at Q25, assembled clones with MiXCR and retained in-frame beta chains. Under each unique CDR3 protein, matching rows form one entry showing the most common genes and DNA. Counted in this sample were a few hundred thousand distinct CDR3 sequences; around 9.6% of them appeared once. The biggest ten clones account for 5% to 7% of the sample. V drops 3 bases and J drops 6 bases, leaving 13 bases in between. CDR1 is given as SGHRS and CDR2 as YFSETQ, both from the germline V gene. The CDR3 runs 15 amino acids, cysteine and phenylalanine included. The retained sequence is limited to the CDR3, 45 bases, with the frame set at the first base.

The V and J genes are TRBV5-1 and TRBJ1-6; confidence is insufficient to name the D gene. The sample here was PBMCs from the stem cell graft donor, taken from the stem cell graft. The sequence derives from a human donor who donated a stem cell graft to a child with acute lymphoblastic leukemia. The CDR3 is CASSSRGGPNSPLHF. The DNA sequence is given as TGCGCCAGCAGCTCCCGGGGAGGACCTAATTCACCCCTCCACTTT.